The 23 T cell receptor beta chains below all came from one sample that was sequenced in a study of T cell responses to AZD1222 COVID-19 vaccine. TCRdb's copy holds only in-frame clones and misses some; the assay was immunoSEQ multiplex PCR. The profile shows around 150,000 clones, more than 75% of them singletons. This sample comprised peripheral blood, obtained on day 0 of AZD1222 vaccination. The receptors here all came from an adult in good health.

The CDR3 reads CASSVSGRRSGNTIYF. The CDR3 region has the DNA TGTGCCAGCAGCGTATCTGGACGACGCTCTGGAAACACCATATATTTT. The rearrangement joins TRBV9 to TRBJ1-3; no reliable D call. This CDR3 is 16 amino acids long. V was clipped by 1 base and J by 0 bases, with 11 bases between them. CDR1 is SGDLS, CDR2 YYNGEE, per germline.

In this sample, this clone turned up once. This chain joins TRBV6-1 and TRBJ1-5; possibly TRBD1 for D (5 bases). The CDR3 runs 17 residues. Trimming removed 1 base at V and 1 base at J, with 14 bases between. The V gene's germline CDR1 is MNHNS and CDR2 SASEGT. The CDR3: CASSEDGGGVSNQPQHF. In DNA, the CDR3 is TGTGCCAGCAGTGAAGATGGAGGAGGGGTCAGCAATCAGCCCCAGCATTTT.

This chain uses TRBV27 with TRBJ2-7; D is perhaps TRBD1 or TRBD2 (5 bases each). The length of the CDR3 is 17 residues. Germline V gene lookup returns CDR1 MNHEY and CDR2 SMNVEV (reference sequence). Trimming pared 0 bases from V and 6 bases from J, leaving 21 bases between. The CDR3 is CASSLSPSGTITPEQYF. The DNA of the CDR3 is TGTGCCAGCAGTTTATCGCCCTCCGGGACCATCACCCCCGAGCAGTACTTC.

The V call is TRBV24-1, the J call TRBJ2-2; D might be TRBD2 (5 bases). The CDR3 is made up of 18 amino acids. V lost 6 bases to trimming and J lost 2 bases, with 21 bases between them. Germline CDR1 and CDR2: KGHDR and SFDVKD. This CDR3 is CATSPNPPGVVNTGELFF. CDR3 coding DNA: TGTGCCACCAGTCCAAACCCTCCCGGGGTCGTAAACACCGGGGAGCTGTTTTTT.

V gene TRBV2 combines with J gene TRBJ1-5; D gene unclear. Germline lookup yields CDR1 SNHLY and CDR2 FYNNEI. Deletions cut 4 bases from V and 4 bases from J, with 8 bases between. CDR3 length equals 13 residues. CDR3: CASSAGRNQPQHF. In DNA, the CDR3 is TGTGCCAGCAGTGCCGGTCGGAATCAGCCCCAGCATTTT.

J is TRBJ1-5 and V is TRBV28; D ambiguous. The length of the CDR3 is 13 residues. V was shortened by 6 bases and J by 5 bases, with 11 bases between the two germline ends. Germline V gene sequence: CDR1 MDHEN, CDR2 SYDVKM. CDR3 sequence (DNA): TGTGCCAGCAGATCGGCGGTCGATCAGCCCCAGCATTTT. Translation: CASRSAVDQPQHF.

The chain carries TRBV7-9 and TRBJ2-2; maybe TRBD1 (6 bases). CDR1 is SEHNR, CDR2 FQNEAQ, per germline (reference sequence). Trimming shortened V by 5 bases and J by 1 base, and 11 bases separated the two germline ends. The CDR3 totals 15 residues. CDR3 sequence: CASSQGQMNTGELFF. As DNA, the CDR3 is TGTGCCAGCAGCCAAGGACAGATGAACACCGGGGAGCTGTTTTTT. The variable domain in full, with the rest retrieved from reference TRBV7-9 and TRBJ2-2, is DTGVSQNPRHKITKRGQNVTFRCDPISEHNRLYWYRQTLGQGPEFLTYFQNEAQLEKSRLLSDRFSAERPKGSFSTLEIQRTEQGDSAMYLCASSQGQMNTGELFFGEGSRLTVL.

Note on this clone: Other DNA variants within this sample encode the same CDR3. J is TRBJ1-2 and V is TRBV7-2, with D maybe TRBD1 (5 bases). From germline, CDR1 is SGHTA and CDR2 FQGNSA. The germline V and J ends were trimmed by 3 bases and 4 bases, with 9 bases remaining between them. The CDR3 sequence is 13 residues long. The CDR3 protein is CASSFGTAYGYTF. DNA for the CDR3: TGTGCCAGCAGCTTCGGGACGGCCTATGGCTACACCTTC. Looking up the rest from reference TRBV7-2 and TRBJ1-2 gives the full variable domain: GAGVSQSPSNKVTEKGKDVELRCDPISGHTALYWYRQSLGQGLEFLIYFQGNSAPDKSGLPSDRFSAERTGGSVSTLTIQRTQQEDSAVYLCASSFGTAYGYTFGSGTRLTVV.

The chain employs TRBV5-6 and TRBJ1-6, with D unclear. Deletions cut 2 bases from V and 7 bases from J, with 13 bases between. This CDR3 region has 15 residues. Germline CDR1 is SGHDT and CDR2 is YYEEEE. Here the CDR3 reads CASSLGRFSNSPLHF. The CDR3 nucleotides read TGTGCCAGCAGCTTAGGACGGTTCAGCAATTCACCCCTCCACTTT.

The rearrangement uses TRBV9 and TRBJ1-3, with D maybe TRBD1 (5 bases). Germline V gene data show CDR1 as SGDLS and CDR2 as YYNGEE. Trimming took off 0 bases at V and 0 bases at J, with 10 bases between the two ends. This CDR3 region has 16 residues. The CDR3 here is CASSVGDRRSGNTIYF. CDR3 sequence (DNA): TGTGCCAGCAGCGTAGGAGACAGACGCTCTGGAAACACCATATATTTT.

J is TRBJ2-3 and V is TRBV10-2; D not certain. CDR3 length: 12 residues. CDR1 and CDR2 (germline): WSHSY, SAAADI. V shed 4 bases and J shed 7 bases, with 9 bases lying between them. The CDR3 DNA reads as TGCGCCAGCAGTGGGGGAATCTATACGCAGTATTTT. As protein: CASSGGIYTQYF.

The chain couples TRBV4-1 to TRBJ1-2; a possible D gene is TRBD1 (6 bases). Germline V gives CDR1 MGHRA, CDR2 YSYEKL. V dropped 3 bases and J dropped 5 bases, with 16 bases sitting between them. The CDR3 spans 15 residues. CDR3 bases: TGCGCCAGCAGCCACGAAGCGACTAGGGGGTATGGCTACACCTTC. Its translation: CASSHEATRGYGYTF.

V is TRBV12-3 or TRBV12-4 and J is TRBJ2-7, with a possible D match to TRBD1 (6 bases). The ends were cut back, 5 bases at V and 5 bases at J, with 10 bases in the middle. The CDR3 length is 12 residues. CDR3 coding DNA: TGTGCCAGCAGTCCGCAGGGGAACGAGCAGTACTTC. Protein: CASSPQGNEQYF.

The genes are TRBV5-5 and TRBJ2-7, with D possibly being TRBD1 (6 bases). V lost 3 bases and J lost 2, with 9 bases in between. The CDR3 length is 13 residues. The germline gives CDR1 SGHKS, CDR2 YYEKEE (reference sequence). CDR3 loop: CASSWGPTYEQYF. The CDR3 DNA sequence: TGTGCCAGCAGCTGGGGGCCTACCTACGAGCAGTACTTC.

This clone was recorded once. The rearrangement joins TRBV19 to TRBJ2-5; no definite D call. This CDR3 region has 15 residues. V gave up 5 bases and J gave up 2 bases, with 15 bases separating them. CDR1 LNHDA and CDR2 SQIVND come from the germline V gene (reference sequence). CDR3 amino acids: CASSPRAGLQETQYF. The CDR3 nucleotides are TGTGCCAGTAGTCCTCGAGCCGGGCTACAAGAGACCCAGTACTTC.

The DNA for the CDR3 is TGTGCCAGCAGCTCGTCCGGGACAGGGAGTTTCGTTATCTACGAGCAGTACTTC. This encodes CASSSSGTGSFVIYEQYF. The V and J genes are TRBV7-8 and TRBJ2-7; TRBD1 agrees at 9 bases. In germline, CDR1 is SGHVS, CDR2 FQNEAQ. This CDR3 comprises 18 residues. The junction had 16 bases not matched to a gene; V was cut back by 4 bases and J by 3 bases.

V is TRBV6-1 and J is TRBJ1-2; D may be TRBD1 (5 bases). Trimming pared 2 bases from V and 2 bases from J, leaving 18 bases between. Per germline, CDR1 MNHNS and CDR2 SASEGT. The CDR3 extends over 17 amino acids. The CDR3 nucleotides are TGTGCCAGCAGTGAAACCAGAATGTCAGGGTTGAACTATGGCTACACCTTC. Its protein product is CASSETRMSGLNYGYTF.

In DNA form, the CDR3 reads TGCGCCAGCAGTGCTAGGGGGACAGGCGAAGCTTTCTTT. This encodes CASSARGTGEAFF. The rearrangement joins TRBV10-1 to TRBJ1-1, with 8 bases identical to TRBD1. From germline, CDR1 is WNHNN and CDR2 SYGVQD (reference sequence). Trimming at V came to 4 bases and at J to 8 bases, leaving 6 bases not matched to a gene. The CDR3 totals 13 residues.

This chain connects TRBV19 to TRBJ2-6; D remains unclear. V was pared by 1 base and J by 1 base, with 5 bases between. Germline V CDR1 and CDR2: LNHDA, SQIVND (reference sequence). This CDR3 is 15 amino acids long. The CDR3 DNA reads TGTGCCAGTAGTATAGGGGATTCTGGGGCCAACGTCCTGACTTTC. This codes for CASSIGDSGANVLTF.

This clone has a handful of counts. The gene calls are TRBV2 and TRBJ2-7, with TRBD1 matching over 7 bases. Germline V gene sequence: CDR1 SNHLY, CDR2 FYNNEI. The CDR3 spans 12 residues. After removal of 6 bases from V and 6 bases from J, the junction contained 5 bases not matched to a gene. The CDR3 coding sequence is TGTGCCAGCAGCCGAGACAGGGTCGAGCAGTACTTC. Translated: CASSRDRVEQYF.

The chain combines TRBV28 with TRBJ1-2, with D perhaps matching TRBD1 (5 bases). V was pared by 4 bases and J by 8 bases, with 17 bases between. CDR3 length: 14 residues. The germline CDR1 and CDR2 sequences are MDHEN and SYDVKM. As DNA, the CDR3 is TGTGCCAGCAGTTCATCCCGGATGGGGCCGGGCTACACCTTC. This encodes CASSSSRMGPGYTF.

This clone is a singleton in its sample. The chain is built from TRBV7-3 and TRBJ1-2, with 7 bases lining up with TRBD1. Germline assignment: CDR1 SGHTA and CDR2 FQGTGA. J lost 3 bases, V lost 5 bases, and 3 bases had no gene match. This CDR3 has 13 residues. The CDR3 protein is CASSPGTDYGYTF. Written as DNA, the CDR3 is TGTGCCAGCAGCCCGGGGACAGACTATGGCTACACCTTC.

The chain employs TRBV11-2 and TRBJ1-3; D gene uncertain. CDR1 and CDR2 from the germline V gene are SGHAT and FQNNGV. The CDR3 totals 11 residues. V lost 1 base and J 9 bases, leaving 4 bases between the germline ends. CDR3 loop: CASSLVSTIYF. Here the CDR3 DNA reads TGTGCCAGCAGCTTAGTCAGCACCATATATTTT.